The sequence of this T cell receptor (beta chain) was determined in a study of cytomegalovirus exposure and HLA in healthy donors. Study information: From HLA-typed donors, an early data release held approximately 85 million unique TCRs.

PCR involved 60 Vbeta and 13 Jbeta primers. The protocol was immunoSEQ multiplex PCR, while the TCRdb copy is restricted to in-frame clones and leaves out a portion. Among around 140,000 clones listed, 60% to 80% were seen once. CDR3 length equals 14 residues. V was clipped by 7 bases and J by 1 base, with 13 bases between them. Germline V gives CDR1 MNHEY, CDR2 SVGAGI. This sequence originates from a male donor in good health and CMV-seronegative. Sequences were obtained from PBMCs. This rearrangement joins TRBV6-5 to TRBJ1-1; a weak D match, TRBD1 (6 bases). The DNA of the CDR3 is TGTGCCAGCATAAACAGGGTACGGAACACTGAAGCTTTCTTT. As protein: CASINRVRNTEAFF.